This T cell receptor beta chain was captured by sequencing in a study of blood T cell repertoires in COVID-19. The wider study: The origin of the acute and convalescent COVID-19 samples was the United States, Italy and Spain. PBMCs, B-cell-depleted T cells, or T cells were the source of the cDNA or gDNA that made up the material.

The CDR3 is 14 amino acids. After removal of 9 bases from V and 5 bases from J, the junction contained 10 bases not matched to a gene. Germline assignment: CDR1 MDHEN and CDR2 SYDVKM. In the original analysis: Amplifying reference gene primers gave estimates of nucleated cell counts. Clones were sequenced by immunoSEQ multiplex PCR, and TCRdb holds only the in-frame ones, with some missing. For V, J and clone size, that table is used; D and trimming come from the DNA. The sample yields some 30,000 clones, roughly 85% seen once. The sequenced sample consisted of peripheral blood. The chain uses TRBV28 and TRBJ2-1; the match to TRBD1 covers 7 bases. The sequence was obtained from a man aged 55 to 69 with active COVID-19. This chain's CDR3 is CASGRTGYNNEQFF. The CDR3 region has the DNA TGTGCCAGTGGCCGGACAGGATATAACAATGAGCAGTTCTTC.